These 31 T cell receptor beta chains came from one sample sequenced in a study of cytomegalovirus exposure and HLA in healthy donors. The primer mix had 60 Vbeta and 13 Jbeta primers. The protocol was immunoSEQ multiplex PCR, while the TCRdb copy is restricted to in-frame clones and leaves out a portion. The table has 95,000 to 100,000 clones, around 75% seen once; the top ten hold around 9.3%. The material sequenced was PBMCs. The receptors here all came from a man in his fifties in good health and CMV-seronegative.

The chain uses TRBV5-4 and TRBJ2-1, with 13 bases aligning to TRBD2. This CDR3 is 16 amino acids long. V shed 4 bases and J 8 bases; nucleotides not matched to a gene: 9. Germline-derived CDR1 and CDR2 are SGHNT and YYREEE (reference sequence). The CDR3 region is CASSDRRLAGGYEQFF. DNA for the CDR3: TGTGCCAGCAGCGATAGAAGACTAGCGGGAGGTTATGAGCAGTTCTTC.

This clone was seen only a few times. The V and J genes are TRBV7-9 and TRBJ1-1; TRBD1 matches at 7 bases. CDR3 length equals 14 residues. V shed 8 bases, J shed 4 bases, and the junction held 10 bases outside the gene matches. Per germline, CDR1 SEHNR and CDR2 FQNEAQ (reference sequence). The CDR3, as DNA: TGTGCCAGCCGACAGGGCAAAGGGGGCACTGAAGCTTTCTTT. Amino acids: CASRQGKGGTEAFF. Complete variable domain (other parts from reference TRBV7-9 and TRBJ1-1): DTGVSQNPRHKITKRGQNVTFRCDPISEHNRLYWYRQTLGQGPEFLTYFQNEAQLEKSRLLSDRFSAERPKGSFSTLEIQRTEQGDSAMYLCASRQGKGGTEAFFGQGTRLTVV.

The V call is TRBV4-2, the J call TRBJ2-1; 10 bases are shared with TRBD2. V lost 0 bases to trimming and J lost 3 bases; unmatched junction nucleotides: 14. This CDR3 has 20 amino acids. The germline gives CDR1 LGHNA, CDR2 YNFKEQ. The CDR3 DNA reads TGTGCCAGCAGCCAAGATATCTCCAGCGGGAGGGCCTATTACTACAATGAGCAGTTCTTC. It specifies CASSQDISSGRAYYYNEQFF.

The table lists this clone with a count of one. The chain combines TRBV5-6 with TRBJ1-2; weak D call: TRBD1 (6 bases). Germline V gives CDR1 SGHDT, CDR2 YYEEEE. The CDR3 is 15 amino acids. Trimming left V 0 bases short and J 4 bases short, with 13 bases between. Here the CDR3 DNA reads TGTGCCAGCAGCTTGGCAGGGGTTTTGAGCTATGGCTACACCTTC. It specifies CASSLAGVLSYGYTF.

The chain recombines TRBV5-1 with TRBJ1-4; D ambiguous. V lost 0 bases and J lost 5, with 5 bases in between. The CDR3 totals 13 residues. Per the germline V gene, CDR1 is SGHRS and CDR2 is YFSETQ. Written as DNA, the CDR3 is TGCGCCAGCAGCTTGGCCCTCAATGAAAAACTGTTTTTT. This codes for CASSLALNEKLFF.

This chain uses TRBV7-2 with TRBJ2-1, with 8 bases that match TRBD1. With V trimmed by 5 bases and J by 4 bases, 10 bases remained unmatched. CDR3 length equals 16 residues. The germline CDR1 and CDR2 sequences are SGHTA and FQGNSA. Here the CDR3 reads CASSPRQGAVYNEQFF. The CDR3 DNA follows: TGTGCCAGCAGCCCCCGGCAGGGGGCTGTATACAATGAGCAGTTCTTC.

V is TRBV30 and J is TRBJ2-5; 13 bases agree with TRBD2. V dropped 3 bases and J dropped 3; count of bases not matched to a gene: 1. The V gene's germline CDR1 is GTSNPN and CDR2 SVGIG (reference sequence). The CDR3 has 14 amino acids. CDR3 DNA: TGTGCCTGGAGAGGACTAGCGGGGGAAGAGACCCAGTACTTC. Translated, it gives CAWRGLAGEETQYF. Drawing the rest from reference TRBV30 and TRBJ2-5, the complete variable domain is SQTIHQWPATLVQPVGSPLSLECTVEGTSNPNLYWYRQAAGRGLQLLFYSVGIGQISSEVPQNLSASRPQDRQFILSSKKLLLSDSGFYLCAWRGLAGEETQYFGPGTRLLVL.

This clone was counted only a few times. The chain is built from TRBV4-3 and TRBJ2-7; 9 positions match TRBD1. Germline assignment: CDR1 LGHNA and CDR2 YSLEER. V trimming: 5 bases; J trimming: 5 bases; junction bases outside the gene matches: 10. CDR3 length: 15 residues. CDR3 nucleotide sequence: TGCGCCAGCAGCGTCCAATGGACAGGGGACGACGAGCAGTACTTC. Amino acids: CASSVQWTGDDEQYF.

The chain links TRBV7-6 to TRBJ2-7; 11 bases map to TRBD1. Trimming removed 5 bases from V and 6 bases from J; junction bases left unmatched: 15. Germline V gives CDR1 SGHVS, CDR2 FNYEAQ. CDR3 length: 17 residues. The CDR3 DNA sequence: TGTGCCAGCAGCCTAGGGACAGGGGGATTGAGGAGACGCGAGCAGTACTTC. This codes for CASSLGTGGLRRREQYF.

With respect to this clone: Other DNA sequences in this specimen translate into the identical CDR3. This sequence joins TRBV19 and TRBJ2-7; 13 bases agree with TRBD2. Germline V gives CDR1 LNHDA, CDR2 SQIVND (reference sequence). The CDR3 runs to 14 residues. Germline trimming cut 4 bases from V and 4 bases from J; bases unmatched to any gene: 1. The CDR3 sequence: CASSRGLAGYEQYF. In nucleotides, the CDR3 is TGTGCCAGTAGTAGGGGACTAGCGGGATACGAGCAGTACTTC.

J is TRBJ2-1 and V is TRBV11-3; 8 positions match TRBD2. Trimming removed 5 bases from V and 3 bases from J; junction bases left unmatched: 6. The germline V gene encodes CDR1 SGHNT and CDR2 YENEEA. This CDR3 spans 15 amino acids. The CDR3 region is CASSRGGGDYNEQFF. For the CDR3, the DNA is TGTGCCAGCAGCCGGGGGGGCGGGGACTACAATGAGCAGTTCTTC. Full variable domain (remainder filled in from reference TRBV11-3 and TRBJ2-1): EAGVVQSPRYKIIEKKQPVAFWCNPISGHNTLYWYLQNLGQGPELLIRYENEEAVDDSQLPKDRFSAERLKGVDSTLKIQPAELGDSAVYLCASSRGGGDYNEQFFGPGTRLTVL.

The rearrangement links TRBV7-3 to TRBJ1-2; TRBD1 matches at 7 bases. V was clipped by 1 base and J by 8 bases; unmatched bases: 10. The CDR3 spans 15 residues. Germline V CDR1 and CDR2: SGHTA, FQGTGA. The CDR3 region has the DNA TGTGCCAGCAGCTTAAATCCGGGACAGTACGAAGGCTACACCTTC. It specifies CASSLNPGQYEGYTF.

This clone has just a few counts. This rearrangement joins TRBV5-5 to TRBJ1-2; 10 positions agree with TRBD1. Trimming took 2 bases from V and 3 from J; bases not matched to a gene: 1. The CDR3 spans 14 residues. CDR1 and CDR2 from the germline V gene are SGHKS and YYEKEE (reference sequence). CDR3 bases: TGTGCCAGCAGCTTTGGGACAGGGGACTATGGCTACACCTTC. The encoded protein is CASSFGTGDYGYTF. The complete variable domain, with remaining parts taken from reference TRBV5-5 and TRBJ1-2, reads DAGVTQSPTHLIKTRGQQVTLRCSPISGHKSVSWYQQVLGQGPQFIFQYYEKEERGRGNFPDRFSARQFPNYSSELNVNALLLGDSALYLCASSFGTGDYGYTFGSGTRLTVV.

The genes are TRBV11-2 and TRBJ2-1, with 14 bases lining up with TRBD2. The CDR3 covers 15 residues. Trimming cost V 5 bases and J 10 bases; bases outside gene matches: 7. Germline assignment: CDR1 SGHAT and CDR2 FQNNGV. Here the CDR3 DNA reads TGTGCCAGCAGCGACCGACTAGCGGGAGGGCGGGAGCAGTTCTTC. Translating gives CASSDRLAGGREQFF.

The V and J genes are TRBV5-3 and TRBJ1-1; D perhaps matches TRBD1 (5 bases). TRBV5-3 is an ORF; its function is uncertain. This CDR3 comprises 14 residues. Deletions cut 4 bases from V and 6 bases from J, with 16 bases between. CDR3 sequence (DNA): TGTGCCAGAAGCGCGGGACTCCGGCCGGCTGAAGCTTTCTTT. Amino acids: CARSAGLRPAEAFF.

CDR3 nucleotide sequence: TGTGCCAGCAGCTTAGGGCAGCAAGAGACCCAGTACTTC. Protein product: CASSLGQQETQYF. The chain couples TRBV7-3 to TRBJ2-5; D not resolved. Trimming removed 2 bases from V and 2 bases from J, with 6 bases in between. The CDR3 consists of 13 residues. CDR1 and CDR2 (germline): SGHTA, FQGTGA.

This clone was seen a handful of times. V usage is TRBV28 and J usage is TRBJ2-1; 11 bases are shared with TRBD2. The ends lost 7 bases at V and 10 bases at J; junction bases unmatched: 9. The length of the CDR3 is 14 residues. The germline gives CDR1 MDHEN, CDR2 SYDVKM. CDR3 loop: CASTTSGEPREQFF. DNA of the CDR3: TGTGCCAGCACGACTAGCGGGGAGCCTCGGGAGCAGTTCTTC.

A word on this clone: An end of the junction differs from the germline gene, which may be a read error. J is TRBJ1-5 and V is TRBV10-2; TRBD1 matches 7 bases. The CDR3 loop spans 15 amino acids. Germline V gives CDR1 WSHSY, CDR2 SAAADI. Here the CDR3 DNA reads TGCGCCAGCAGTTCCGGGACAGCCAGCAATCAGCCCCGGCATTTT. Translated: CASSSGTASNQPRHF.

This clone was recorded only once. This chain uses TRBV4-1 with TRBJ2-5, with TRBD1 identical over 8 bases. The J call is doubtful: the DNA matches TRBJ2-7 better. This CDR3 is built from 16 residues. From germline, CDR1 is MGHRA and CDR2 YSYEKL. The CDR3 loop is CASSQDRTGKSHEQYF. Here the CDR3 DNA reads TGCGCCAGCAGCCAAGATCGGACAGGGAAGTCCCACGAGCAGTACTTC.

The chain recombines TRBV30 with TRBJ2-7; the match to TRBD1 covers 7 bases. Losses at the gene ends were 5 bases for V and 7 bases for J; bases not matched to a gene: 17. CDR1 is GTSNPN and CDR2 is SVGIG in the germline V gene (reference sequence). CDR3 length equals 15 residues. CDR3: CAWVRQGLISREQYF. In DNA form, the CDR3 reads TGTGCCTGGGTGAGACAGGGATTAATTTCCCGTGAGCAGTACTTC.

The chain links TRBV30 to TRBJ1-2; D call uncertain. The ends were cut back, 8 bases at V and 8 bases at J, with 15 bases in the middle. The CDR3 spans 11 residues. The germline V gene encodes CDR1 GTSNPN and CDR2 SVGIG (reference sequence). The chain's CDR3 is CARTLGGGYTF. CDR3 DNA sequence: TGTGCCCGAACTCTAGGAGGAGGCTACACCTTC.

The CDR3 sequence is CASKEPGVEGYTF. In nucleotides, the CDR3 is TGTGCCAGCAAAGAACCGGGGGTGGAGGGCTACACCTTC. The gene calls are TRBV6-4 and TRBJ1-2; tentatively, D is TRBD1 (5 bases). This CDR3 is built from 13 residues. Germline loops: CDR1 MRHNA, CDR2 SNTAGT. The V end lost 7 bases, the J end lost 8 bases, and 17 bases lay between the germline ends.

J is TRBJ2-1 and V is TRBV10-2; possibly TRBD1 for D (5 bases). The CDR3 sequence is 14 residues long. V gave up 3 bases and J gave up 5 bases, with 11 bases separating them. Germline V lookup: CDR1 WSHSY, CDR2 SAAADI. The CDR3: CASSDSGSNNEQFF. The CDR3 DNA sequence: TGCGCCAGCAGTGACTCAGGGTCGAACAATGAGCAGTTCTTC.

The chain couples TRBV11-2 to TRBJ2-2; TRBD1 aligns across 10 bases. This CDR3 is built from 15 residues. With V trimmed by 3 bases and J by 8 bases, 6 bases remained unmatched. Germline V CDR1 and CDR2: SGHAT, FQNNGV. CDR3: CASSFDRGRRGELFF. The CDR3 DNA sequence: TGTGCCAGCAGCTTCGACAGGGGGCGCCGGGGGGAGCTGTTTTTT.

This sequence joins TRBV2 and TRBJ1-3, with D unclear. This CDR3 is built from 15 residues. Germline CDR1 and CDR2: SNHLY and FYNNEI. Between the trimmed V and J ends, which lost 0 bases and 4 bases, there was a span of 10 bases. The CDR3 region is CASSEARQNGNTIYF. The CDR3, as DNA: TGTGCCAGCAGTGAAGCGCGGCAGAACGGAAACACCATATATTTT.

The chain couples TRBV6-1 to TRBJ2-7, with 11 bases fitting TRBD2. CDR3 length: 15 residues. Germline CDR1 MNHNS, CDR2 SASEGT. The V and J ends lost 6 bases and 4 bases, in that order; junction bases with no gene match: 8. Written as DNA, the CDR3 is TGTGCCAGCAGGCTGACTAGCGGGGTCGGTTACGAGCAGTACTTC. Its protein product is CASRLTSGVGYEQYF.

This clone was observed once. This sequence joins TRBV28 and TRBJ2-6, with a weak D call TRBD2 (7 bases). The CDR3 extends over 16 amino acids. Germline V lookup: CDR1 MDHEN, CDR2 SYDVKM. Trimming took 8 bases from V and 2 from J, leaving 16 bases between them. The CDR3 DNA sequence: TGTGCCAGCCTCAAGCCCGGGGGGCCTGGGGCCAACGTCCTGACTTTC. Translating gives CASLKPGGPGANVLTF.

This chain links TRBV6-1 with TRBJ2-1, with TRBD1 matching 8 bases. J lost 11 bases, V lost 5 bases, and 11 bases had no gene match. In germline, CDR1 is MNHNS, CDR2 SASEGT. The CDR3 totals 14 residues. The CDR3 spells CASSRMVTGDQQFF. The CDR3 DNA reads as TGTGCCAGCAGTCGAATGGTGACAGGGGATCAGCAGTTCTTC.

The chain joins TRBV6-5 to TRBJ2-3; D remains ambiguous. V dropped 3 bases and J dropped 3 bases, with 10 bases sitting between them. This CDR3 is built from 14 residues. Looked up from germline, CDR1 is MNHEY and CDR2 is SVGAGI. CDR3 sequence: CASSYRSGTDTQYF. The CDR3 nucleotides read TGTGCCAGCAGTTATAGGAGTGGGACAGATACGCAGTATTTT.

The chain's CDR3 is CASSLDRDSYNEQFF. CDR3 sequence (DNA): TGTGCCAGCAGTTTGGACAGGGACTCCTACAATGAGCAGTTCTTC. This sequence joins TRBV27 and TRBJ2-1; 8 bases fit TRBD1. There are 15 residues in the CDR3. The germline gives CDR1 MNHEY, CDR2 SMNVEV (reference sequence). The junction had 1 base not matched to a gene; V was cut back by 3 bases and J by 0 bases.

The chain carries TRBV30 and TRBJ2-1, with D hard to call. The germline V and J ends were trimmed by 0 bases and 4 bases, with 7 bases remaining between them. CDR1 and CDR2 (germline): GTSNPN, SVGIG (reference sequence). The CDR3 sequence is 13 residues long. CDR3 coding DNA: TGTGCCTGGAGTGTTTGGCAGTACAATGAGCAGTTCTTC. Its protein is CAWSVWQYNEQFF.